Below, 13 T cell receptor beta chains from the same sample are listed, as sequenced in a study of T cell responses to AZD1222 COVID-19 vaccine. Assay: immunoSEQ multiplex PCR; the TCRdb copy retains only in-frame clones and omits some. The data contain roughly 85,000 clones, 75% to 95% of them singletons. The sample consisted of peripheral blood, taken 28 days after the second AZD1222 dose. The receptors were sampled from an adult who received the AZD1222 COVID-19 vaccine.

The chain recombines TRBV28 with TRBJ2-7, with D unresolved. The CDR3 totals 15 residues. Germline V gene lookup returns CDR1 MDHEN and CDR2 SYDVKM. Trimming pared 10 bases from V and 2 bases from J, leaving 21 bases between. The CDR3 spells CATSSRTIPTYEQYF. CDR3 DNA sequence: TGTGCCACCTCATCCCGGACCATCCCGACCTACGAGCAGTACTTC.

This chain connects TRBV2 to TRBJ2-7, with TRBD2 identical over 8 bases. The V segment lost 4 bases and the J segment 2 bases; nucleotides outside the gene matches: 7. Looked up from germline, CDR1 is SNHLY and CDR2 is FYNNEI. The CDR3 extends over 15 amino acids. The CDR3 region is CASSAQAGGAYEQYF. CDR3 DNA: TGTGCCAGCAGTGCTCAGGCGGGGGGCGCCTACGAGCAGTACTTC.

The chain combines TRBV7-3 with TRBJ1-1; no reliable D call. Trimming stripped 6 bases from V and 0 bases from J, with 8 bases between. CDR1 is SGHTA and CDR2 is FQGTGA in the germline V gene. The CDR3 length is 13 residues. CDR3 sequence: CASSLSVNTEAFF. Here the CDR3 DNA reads TGTGCCAGCAGTCTGTCCGTGAACACTGAAGCTTTCTTT. Full variable domain (rest looked up from reference TRBV7-3 and TRBJ1-1): GAGVSQTPSNKVTEKGKYVELRCDPISGHTALYWYRQSLGQGPEFLIYFQGTGAADDSGLPNDRFFAVRPEGSVSTLKIQRTERGDSAVYLCASSLSVNTEAFFGQGTRLTVV.

V usage is TRBV5-1 and J usage is TRBJ2-3; 8 bases fit TRBD1. Germline CDR1 and CDR2: SGHRS and YFSETQ. The CDR3 has 15 residues. Trimming took 4 bases from V and 6 from J; bases not matched to a gene: 10. This CDR3 is CASSGGQGRSDTQYF. The DNA for the CDR3 is TGCGCCAGCAGCGGCGGACAGGGTCGGTCGGATACGCAGTATTTT.

CDR3: CASSPSLGLAGGGTGELFF. The CDR3 coding sequence is TGTGCCAGCAGCCCTTCCCTGGGACTAGCGGGAGGAGGTACCGGGGAGCTGTTTTTT. This chain links TRBV3-1 (or the pseudogene TRBV3-2) with TRBJ2-2; 15 positions match TRBD2. The V and J ends lost 4 bases and 5 bases, in that order; junction bases with no gene match: 11. Germline CDR1 and CDR2: LGHDT and YNNKEL (reference sequence). This CDR3 has 19 residues.

V is TRBV5-4 and J is TRBJ1-4; 10 nucleotides match TRBD1. The CDR3 is 13 residues long. Germline V gene lookup returns CDR1 SGHNT and CDR2 YYREEE (reference sequence). V shed 4 bases and J 11 bases; nucleotides not matched to a gene: 5. The CDR3 region has the DNA TGTGCCAGCAGCGTCCCGGGACAGGGGAAACTGTTTTTT. It codes for CASSVPGQGKLFF. The full variable domain, with the rest looked up from reference TRBV5-4 and TRBJ1-4, is ETGVTQSPTHLIKTRGQQVTLRCSSQSGHNTVSWYQQALGQGPQFIFQYYREEENGRGNFPPRFSGLQFPNYSSELNVNALELDDSALYLCASSVPGQGKLFFGSGTQLSVL.

This chain connects TRBV10-3 to TRBJ1-2, with D unresolved. In germline, CDR1 is ENHRY, CDR2 SYGVKD. The V gene lost 11 bases and the J gene lost 10 bases, with 20 bases spanning the gap. The CDR3 has 12 residues. The CDR3 loop reads CALHPPGLPYTF. The DNA for the CDR3 is TGTGCCTTACACCCCCCAGGTTTACCCTACACCTTC.

The chain combines TRBV6-5 with TRBJ1-1; D might be TRBD1 (5 bases). V gave up 6 bases and J gave up 4 bases, with 18 bases separating them. The CDR3 has 15 amino acids. From germline, CDR1 is MNHEY and CDR2 SVGAGI. Written as DNA, the CDR3 is TGTGCCAGCAGCCAACAGGCAGGACGTACCACTGAAGCTTTCTTT. This codes for CASSQQAGRTTEAFF.

This rearrangement joins TRBV7-3 to TRBJ2-3; 7 bases line up with TRBD2. V trimming: 5 bases; J trimming: 0 bases; junction bases outside the gene matches: 5. Germline CDR1 and CDR2: SGHTA and FQGTGA. CDR3 size: 15 residues. The CDR3 here is CASSRRLASTDTQYF. In DNA form, the CDR3 reads TGTGCCAGCAGCCGCCGACTAGCTAGCACAGATACGCAGTATTTT.

The J gene is TRBJ2-1, the V gene TRBV29-1; D remains ambiguous. Germline loops: CDR1 SQVTM, CDR2 ANQGSEA. The CDR3 loop spans 14 amino acids. Trimming stripped 1 base from V and 0 bases from J, with 7 bases between. The CDR3, as DNA: TGCAGCGTTGAAGGAGGATCCTCCTACAATGAGCAGTTCTTC. Its translation is CSVEGGSSYNEQFF.

The chain has TRBV6-5 and TRBJ1-1; D is possibly TRBD1 (5 bases). Germline V lookup: CDR1 MNHEY, CDR2 SVGAGI. V was cut by 7 bases and J by 8 bases, with 23 bases left in between. CDR3 length: 15 amino acids. The CDR3 protein is CASTPLQGGGSEAFF. CDR3 nucleotide sequence: TGTGCCAGCACCCCCCTCCAGGGTGGTGGTTCGGAAGCTTTCTTT.

The chain joins TRBV21-1 to TRBJ2-7; the table gives TRBD2 as D, unverified against the DNA. TRBV21-1 is classified as a pseudogene. This CDR3 contains 15 residues. CDR3 nucleotides: TGTGCCAGCACCCCCCATTTTGTTAGCGGCTACGAGCAGTACTTC. Translating it yields CASTPHFVSGYEQYF.

The chain uses TRBV5-1 and TRBJ2-7, with D possibly being TRBD1 (7 bases). The CDR3 is 15 residues long. The V gene's germline CDR1 is SGHRS and CDR2 YFSETQ. V was trimmed by 0 bases and J by 3 bases, leaving 13 bases between them. In DNA form, the CDR3 reads TGCGCCAGCAGCTTGGCCGCGGGACAGTTCTACGAGCAGTACTTC. As protein: CASSLAAGQFYEQYF.